The clone carrying this T cell receptor (beta chain) was seen at least ten times. Its antigen is still unknown. RNA transcripts provided the source from which TCR beta CDR3 regions were amplified. Carried out on the TCR CDR3, a first-round RT-PCR used the HTBI primer set. MiXCR, applied by TCRdb to the multiplex PCR reads, yields one record per CDR3 protein. Altogether 500,000 or so distinct CDR3 sequences are present, 17% being singletons, with the ten largest covering roughly a sixth. This sample stems from a study of T cells in Graves' hyperthyroidism and ophthalmopathy. Study-wide results and limits: Most expanded thyroid clonotypes above 0.001 also appeared in blood.

Germline values: CDR1 DFQATT, CDR2 SNEGSKA (reference sequence). V shed 6 bases, J shed 0 bases, and the junction held 7 bases outside the gene matches. CDR3 size: 15 residues. This TCR derives from a woman under 30 with Graves' ophthalmopathy. Sequenced: blood. The V gene is TRBV20-1, the J gene TRBJ2-3; 9 bases match TRBD2. The CDR3 nucleotides are TGCAGTGCCTGGGGGACTAGCCTTAGCACAGATACGCAGTATTTT. This gives the protein CSAWGTSLSTDTQYF.